This T cell receptor beta chain was sequenced for a study of T cell responses to AZD1222 COVID-19 vaccine. Note on this clone: Antigen: not known.

Study results and limitations: Donors in the cohort were predominantly white British and more often female, and clonal diversity was possibly underestimated.

Sequencing used immunoSEQ multiplex PCR; TCRdb keeps in-frame clones, though not all of them. The sample holds approximately 160,000 clones, 85% to 95% seen once. V was clipped by 5 bases and J by 2 bases, with 5 bases between them. This CDR3 has 12 amino acids. Germline-derived CDR1 and CDR2 are SGHTA and FQGNSA. The receptor was isolated from an adult in good health. The chain carries TRBV7-2 and TRBJ2-3; D not certain. The input for sequencing was peripheral blood, taken on day 0 of AZD1222 vaccination. CDR3 region: CASSPDTDTQYF. The CDR3 DNA reads TGTGCCAGCAGCCCAGACACAGATACGCAGTATTTT.